This T cell receptor (beta chain) was sequenced in a study of blood T cell repertoires in COVID-19. At the level of the study: Samples came from the United States, Italy and Spain, spanning acute and convalescent COVID-19. T cells, B-cell-depleted T cells, or PBMCs supplied cDNA or gDNA.

V lost 2 bases and J 10 bases, leaving 24 bases between the germline ends. Germline lookup yields CDR1 LGHDT and CDR2 YNNKEL (reference sequence). The CDR3 is 17 amino acids. Original handling: Cell counts per sample came from amplifying reference gene primers. The protocol was immunoSEQ multiplex PCR, while the TCRdb copy is restricted to in-frame clones and leaves out a portion. V and J calls and clone size are given by that table; D and trimming were obtained from the DNA. The sample holds over 250,000 clones; about 85% are singletons and the top ten take roughly 4%. This clone was counted only a few times.

The chain links TRBV3-1 (or the pseudogene TRBV3-2) to TRBJ2-1; a weak D match, TRBD2 (6 bases). Sequenced sample: peripheral blood. This clonotype was sampled from a man in his sixties who had recovered from COVID-19. The CDR3 loop reads CASSQSAGSYTVKEQFF. Here the CDR3 DNA reads TGTGCCAGCAGCCAATCGGCGGGAAGTTACACCGTTAAGGAGCAGTTCTTC.